The 29 T cell receptor beta chains below all came from one sample that was sequenced in a study of T cell responses to AZD1222 COVID-19 vaccine. The repertoire was sequenced with immunoSEQ multiplex PCR; TCRdb's copy has only in-frame clones and lacks some. Of around 50,000 clones listed, 75% to 90% are singletons. Sample: peripheral blood, taken on day 0 of AZD1222 vaccination. The receptor set was obtained from an adult in good health.

This chain links TRBV2 with TRBJ2-1; D gene uncertain. This CDR3 is built from 16 residues. Trimming took 5 bases from V and 0 from J, leaving 14 bases between them. Germline lookup yields CDR1 SNHLY and CDR2 FYNNEI. CDR3 protein: CASSPVASSSYNEQFF. CDR3 sequence (DNA): TGTGCCAGCAGTCCCGTGGCTTCTAGCTCCTACAATGAGCAGTTCTTC.

The chain joins TRBV4-2 to TRBJ2-4, with D possibly being TRBD1 or TRBD2 (5 bases each). CDR1 and CDR2 from the germline V gene are LGHNA and YNFKEQ. CDR3 length: 17 residues. Trimming pared 1 base from V and 3 bases from J, leaving 16 bases between. The CDR3 is CASSQAGALGHKNIQYF. The CDR3 DNA sequence: TGTGCCAGCAGCCAAGCCGGGGCTCTGGGCCACAAAAACATTCAGTACTTC.

The chain is built from TRBV2 and TRBJ1-5; TRBD1 is a possible D gene (6 bases). Trimming removed 7 bases at V and 3 bases at J, with 16 bases between. The CDR3 runs 15 residues. Germline V CDR1 and CDR2: SNHLY, FYNNEI. The CDR3 DNA reads as TGTGCCAGCACTACAACAGGGAGTCCCAATCAGCCCCAGCATTTT. Translation gives CASTTTGSPNQPQHF.

The J gene is TRBJ2-1, the V gene TRBV3-1 (or the pseudogene TRBV3-2); 15 bases map to TRBD2. Trimming cost V 4 bases and J 5 bases; bases outside gene matches: 6. Per the germline V gene, CDR1 is LGHDT and CDR2 is YNNKEL (reference sequence). CDR3 length: 17 residues. CDR3 sequence reads: CASSPRTSGRADNEQFF. Written as DNA, the CDR3 is TGTGCCAGCAGCCCCCGGACTAGCGGGAGGGCCGACAATGAGCAGTTCTTC.

V gene TRBV18 combines with J gene TRBJ2-2, with TRBD1 matching over 8 bases. Per the germline V gene, CDR1 is KGHSH and CDR2 is LQKENI. V dropped 3 bases and J dropped 3; count of bases not matched to a gene: 3. The CDR3 covers 15 residues. The CDR3 region is CASSPTTGDTGELFF. The CDR3 DNA reads TGTGCCAGCTCACCTACGACAGGGGACACCGGGGAGCTGTTTTTT.

V gene TRBV28 combines with J gene TRBJ1-2; 12 positions agree with TRBD1. Germline CDR1 is MDHEN and CDR2 is SYDVKM. The CDR3 loop spans 15 amino acids. The trim removed 8 bases at V and 8 bases at J, leaving 12 bases unmatched. As DNA, the CDR3 is TGTGCCAGCGGAACCCCGGGACAGGGGGCAGGGGGCTACACCTTC. Encoded protein: CASGTPGQGAGGYTF.

The chain recombines TRBV28 with TRBJ1-2; D not certain. V was shortened by 7 bases and J by 0 bases, with 12 bases between the two germline ends. The CDR3 runs to 14 residues. Germline CDR1 MDHEN, CDR2 SYDVKM. The CDR3 DNA is TGTGCCAGCATCGGTGTCTACTCTAACTATGGCTACACCTTC. Encoded protein: CASIGVYSNYGYTF.

The genes are TRBV5-6 and TRBJ2-3; D is perhaps TRBD1 or TRBD2 (5 bases each). This CDR3 has 16 amino acids. Germline V gene sequence: CDR1 SGHDT, CDR2 YYEEEE. The ends were cut back, 1 base at V and 1 base at J, with 13 bases in the middle. Here the CDR3 DNA reads TGTGCCAGCAGCTTGTTTGCTAGAGGGGGCACAGATACGCAGTATTTT. It yields the protein CASSLFARGGTDTQYF. The whole variable domain, remainder taken from reference TRBV5-6 and TRBJ2-3, is DAGVTQSPTHLIKTRGQQVTLRCSPKSGHDTVSWYQQALGQGPQFIFQYYEEEERQRGNFPDRFSGHQFPNYSSELNVNALLLGDSALYLCASSLFARGGTDTQYFGPGTRLTVL.

V usage is TRBV28 and J usage is TRBJ1-1, with D unclear. Per the germline V gene, CDR1 is MDHEN and CDR2 is SYDVKM. The length of the CDR3 is 18 residues. The V end lost 3 bases, the J end lost 1 base, and 21 bases lay between the germline ends. The CDR3 DNA reads as TGTGCCAGCAGTTTTGATCAGGCAGCAGCCCACGCGAACACTGAAGCTTTCTTT. This gives the protein CASSFDQAAAHANTEAFF.

Written as DNA, the CDR3 is TGCGCCAGCAGCCAAGCGCTAGCGGGAGAAGGGGGCAATGAGCAGTTCTTC. Encoded protein: CASSQALAGEGGNEQFF. J is TRBJ2-1 and V is TRBV4-3; TRBD2 matches 10 bases. This CDR3 spans 17 amino acids. CDR1 is LGHNA, CDR2 YSLEER, per germline. V gave up 1 base and J gave up 6 bases; unmatched junction bases: 9.

The chain joins TRBV6-4 to TRBJ2-3; D unresolved. With 4 bases removed from V and 2 bases from J, the gap between germline ends came to 13 bases. Looked up from germline, CDR1 is MRHNA and CDR2 is SNTAGT. CDR3 length: 15 amino acids. Written as DNA, the CDR3 is TGTGCCAGCAGTGTTGGTAACAGTTTCACAGATACGCAGTATTTT. Its protein product is CASSVGNSFTDTQYF.

The V and J genes are TRBV19 and TRBJ1-5; D is uncertain. The germline CDR1 and CDR2 sequences are LNHDA and SQIVND (reference sequence). The CDR3 loop spans 13 amino acids. V dropped 4 bases and J dropped 6 bases, with 10 bases sitting between them. CDR3: CASSTGVGQPQHF. In DNA form, the CDR3 reads TGTGCCAGTAGTACGGGCGTTGGTCAGCCCCAGCATTTT. Combining the CDR3 with reference TRBV19 and TRBJ1-5 gives the whole variable domain DGGITQSPKYLFRKEGQNVTLSCEQNLNHDAMYWYRQDPGQGLRLIYYSQIVNDFQKGDIAEGYSVSREKKESFPLTVTSAQKNPTAFYLCASSTGVGQPQHFGDGTRLSIL.

This clone was seen once. The chain combines TRBV5-8 with TRBJ1-1; D unclear. The CDR3 sequence is 15 residues long. The germline V gene encodes CDR1 SGHTS and CDR2 YDEGEE. Trimming cost V 3 bases and J 0 bases, with 12 bases left between them. In nucleotides, the CDR3 is TGTGCCAGCAGCTCGCGAATATACATGAACACTGAAGCTTTCTTT. Its protein is CASSSRIYMNTEAFF.

This clone was observed once. This chain joins TRBV7-8 and TRBJ2-5, with TRBD2 matching over 12 bases. The germline V gene has CDR1 SGHVS and CDR2 FQNEAQ. The CDR3 totals 14 residues. Germline trimming cut 4 bases from V and 4 bases from J; bases unmatched to any gene: 1. CDR3 nucleotide sequence: TGTGCCAGCAGCTGGGGACTAGCGGGAGAGACCCAGTACTTC. It encodes CASSWGLAGETQYF.

This chain connects TRBV24-1 to TRBJ2-5; 9 nucleotides agree with TRBD2. The CDR3 contains 17 residues. The ends lost 2 bases at V and 0 bases at J; junction bases unmatched: 6. CDR1 and CDR2 (germline): KGHDR, SFDVKD. The CDR3, as DNA: TGTGCCACCAGTGATTCGACGGGACTAGCTTACCAAGAGACCCAGTACTTC. Protein sequence: CATSDSTGLAYQETQYF.

This clone qualifies as medium-sized. V usage is TRBV6-5 and J usage is TRBJ2-3; D unclear. Germline V gene sequence: CDR1 MNHEY, CDR2 SVGAGI. Trimming pared 0 bases from V and 0 bases from J, leaving 4 bases between. The CDR3 sequence is 14 residues long. Here the CDR3 reads CASSYSMSTDTQYF. The CDR3 DNA is TGTGCCAGCAGTTACTCGATGAGCACAGATACGCAGTATTTT.

CDR3 DNA: TGTGCCAGCAGTGCAGTCTATGGCTACACCTTC. It is translated as CASSAVYGYTF. This rearrangement joins TRBV28 to TRBJ1-2, with D unclear. Trimming took 5 bases from V and 4 from J, leaving 5 bases between them. CDR3 length: 11 residues. The V gene's germline CDR1 is MDHEN and CDR2 SYDVKM.

The rearrangement uses TRBV28 and TRBJ2-3; D is ambiguous. Deletions cut 4 bases from V and 0 bases from J, with 14 bases between. CDR1 is MDHEN, CDR2 SYDVKM, per germline. The length of the CDR3 is 16 residues. The CDR3 DNA reads TGTGCCAGCAGTTACCCCCTCCTGGACAGCACAGATACGCAGTATTTT. This codes for CASSYPLLDSTDTQYF.

This clone was seen a handful of times. This rearrangement joins TRBV7-9 to TRBJ2-1; 14 nucleotides agree with TRBD2. V lost 10 bases, J lost 9 bases, and 8 bases stayed unmatched. Germline V gene data show CDR1 as SEHNR and CDR2 as FQNEAQ (reference sequence). This CDR3 is 14 amino acids long. The CDR3 loop is CAKGGLAGAGEQFF. In DNA form, the CDR3 reads TGTGCCAAAGGGGGACTAGCGGGAGCGGGTGAGCAGTTCTTC.

The chain has TRBV4-2 and TRBJ2-1; D not resolved. Trimming took off 1 base at V and 1 base at J, with 8 bases between the two ends. Germline CDR1 reads LGHNA; CDR2 reads YNFKEQ. The CDR3 sequence is 15 residues long. This chain's CDR3 is CASSQAVGSYNEQFF. The CDR3 nucleotides are TGTGCCAGCAGCCAAGCGGTCGGGTCCTACAATGAGCAGTTCTTC.

This chain joins TRBV15 and TRBJ2-2, with a tentative D call TRBD1 (6 bases). Germline V lookup: CDR1 LNHNV, CDR2 YYDKDF (reference sequence). CDR3 length equals 16 residues. V lost 2 bases, J lost 6 bases, and 16 bases lay in between. The CDR3 sequence is CATSRPWTESPGELFF. In nucleotides, the CDR3 is TGTGCCACCAGCAGACCATGGACAGAAAGTCCCGGGGAGCTGTTTTTT. Based on the CDR3 plus reference TRBV15 and TRBJ2-2, the full variable domain is DAMVIQNPRYQVTQFGKPVTLSCSQTLNHNVMYWYQQKSSQAPKLLFHYYDKDFNNEADTPDNFQSRRPNTSFCFLDIRSPGLGDTAMYLCATSRPWTESPGELFFGEGSRLTVL.

The chain combines TRBV6-5 with TRBJ1-4; 9 bases are a match to TRBD1. CDR3 length: 15 residues. J gave up 7 bases and V 4 bases, and 7 bases lay outside the gene matches. CDR1 and CDR2 (germline): MNHEY, SVGAGI. The CDR3: CASSSTGGTGEKLFF. The CDR3 DNA is TGTGCCAGCAGTTCCACAGGGGGCACGGGTGAAAAACTGTTTTTT.

By share, this clone ranks as medium-sized (0.01 to 0.1%). V and J are TRBV3-1 (or the pseudogene TRBV3-2) and TRBJ1-6; D may be TRBD1 (6 bases). This CDR3 is 17 amino acids long. Germline CDR1 LGHDT, CDR2 YNNKEL (reference sequence). Between the trimmed V and J ends, which lost 3 bases and 0 bases, there was a span of 12 bases. The CDR3 protein is CASSHRTDNSYNSPLHF. In nucleotides, the CDR3 is TGTGCCAGCAGCCATCGGACAGATAACTCCTATAATTCACCCCTCCACTTT.

The chain links TRBV11-2 to TRBJ1-5; 7 positions match TRBD1. There are 14 residues in the CDR3. Germline V lookup: CDR1 SGHAT, CDR2 FQNNGV. Trimming at V came to 3 bases and at J to 6 bases, leaving 5 bases not matched to a gene. The CDR3 loop reads CASSFQGGGQPQHF. The CDR3 nucleotides are TGTGCCAGCAGCTTCCAAGGGGGCGGTCAGCCCCAGCATTTT.

This chain links TRBV6-1 with TRBJ1-1; D not resolved. The CDR3 sequence is 14 residues long. CDR1 and CDR2 (germline): MNHNS, SASEGT. The V end was cut by 0 bases, the J end by 7 bases, with 12 bases between. CDR3 bases: TGTGCCAGCAGTGAAGCGTGGGTCCCACTTGAAGCTTTCTTT. It is translated as CASSEAWVPLEAFF.

The chain has TRBV18 and TRBJ2-1; D might be TRBD2 (5 bases). Germline V gene sequence: CDR1 KGHSH, CDR2 LQKENI. This CDR3 is built from 15 residues. The V and J ends lost 1 base and 6 bases respectively, with 13 bases between them. CDR3 region: CASSPQLGSINEQFF. The CDR3 nucleotides read TGTGCCAGCTCACCACAACTAGGGTCTATCAATGAGCAGTTCTTC.

The chain employs TRBV3-1 (or the pseudogene TRBV3-2) and TRBJ2-1, with TRBD2 matching 14 bases. CDR1 LGHDT and CDR2 YNNKEL come from the germline V gene (reference sequence). The CDR3 contains 18 residues. After removal of 0 bases from V and 4 bases from J, the junction contained 5 bases not matched to a gene. The CDR3 DNA is TGTGCCAGCAGCCAAGATGGGACTAGCGGGAGAAGTTACAATGAGCAGTTCTTC. Its protein is CASSQDGTSGRSYNEQFF.

V usage is TRBV7-9 and J usage is TRBJ2-1; 8 bases are shared with TRBD1. Unmatched junction bases numbered 17, after V lost 8 bases and J lost 5 bases. The CDR3 has 17 residues. CDR1 SEHNR and CDR2 FQNEAQ come from the germline V gene (reference sequence). In DNA form, the CDR3 reads TGTGCCAGCGGGATCAGGGGGCGGCTAGCGAGAGACAATGAGCAGTTCTTC. This codes for CASGIRGRLARDNEQFF. Using reference TRBV7-9 and TRBJ2-1 for the parts outside the CDR3, the full variable domain is DTGVSQNPRHKITKRGQNVTFRCDPISEHNRLYWYRQTLGQGPEFLTYFQNEAQLEKSRLLSDRFSAERPKGSFSTLEIQRTEQGDSAMYLCASGIRGRLARDNEQFFGPGTRLTVL.

V and J are TRBV3-1 (or the pseudogene TRBV3-2) and TRBJ1-4; no clear D gene. Trimming removed 3 bases at V and 2 bases at J, with 10 bases between. The germline gives CDR1 LGHDT, CDR2 YNNKEL (reference sequence). The CDR3 sequence is 15 residues long. CDR3 residues: CASSHTSETNEKLFF. CDR3 DNA: TGTGCCAGCAGCCATACCTCGGAGACTAATGAAAAACTGTTTTTT.